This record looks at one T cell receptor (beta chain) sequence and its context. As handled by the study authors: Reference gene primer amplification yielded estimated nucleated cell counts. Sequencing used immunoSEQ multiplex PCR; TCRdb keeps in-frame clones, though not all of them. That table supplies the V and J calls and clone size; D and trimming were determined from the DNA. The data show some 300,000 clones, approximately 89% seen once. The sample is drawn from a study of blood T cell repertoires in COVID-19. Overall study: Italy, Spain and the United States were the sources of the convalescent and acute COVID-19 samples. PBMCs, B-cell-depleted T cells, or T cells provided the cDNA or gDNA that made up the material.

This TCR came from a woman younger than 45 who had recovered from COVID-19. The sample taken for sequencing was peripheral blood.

CDR3 residues: CASSQPGQGHTEAFF. CDR3 in DNA: TGTGCCAGCAGCCAGCCGGGACAGGGCCACACTGAAGCTTTCTTT. The rearrangement links TRBV7-3 to TRBJ1-1; 9 bases are a match to TRBD1. The CDR3 runs to 15 residues. V was pared by 5 bases and J by 3 bases, with 7 bases of the junction left unmatched. Germline V CDR1 and CDR2: SGHTA, FQGTGA.